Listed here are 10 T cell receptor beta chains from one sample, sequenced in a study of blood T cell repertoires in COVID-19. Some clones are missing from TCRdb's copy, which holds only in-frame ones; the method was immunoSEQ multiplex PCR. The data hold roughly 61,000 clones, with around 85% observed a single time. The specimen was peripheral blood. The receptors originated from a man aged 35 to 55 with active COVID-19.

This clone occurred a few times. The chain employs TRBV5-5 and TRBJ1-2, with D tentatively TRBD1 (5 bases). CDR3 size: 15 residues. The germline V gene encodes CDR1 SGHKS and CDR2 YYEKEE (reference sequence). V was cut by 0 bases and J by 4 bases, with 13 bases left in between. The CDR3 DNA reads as TGTGCCAGCAGCTTGGACGGCGCAGGGCTCTATGGCTACACCTTC. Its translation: CASSLDGAGLYGYTF.

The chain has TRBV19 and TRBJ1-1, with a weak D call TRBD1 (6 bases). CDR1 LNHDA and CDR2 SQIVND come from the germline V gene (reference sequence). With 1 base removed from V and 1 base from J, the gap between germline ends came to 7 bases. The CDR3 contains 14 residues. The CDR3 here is CASSIGGQNTEAFF. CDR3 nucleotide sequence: TGTGCCAGTAGTATAGGGGGACAGAACACTGAAGCTTTCTTT.

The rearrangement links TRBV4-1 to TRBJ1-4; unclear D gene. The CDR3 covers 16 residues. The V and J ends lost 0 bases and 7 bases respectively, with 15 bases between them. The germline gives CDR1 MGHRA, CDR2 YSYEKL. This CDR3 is CASSQELRGRGEKLFF. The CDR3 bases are TGCGCCAGCAGCCAAGAATTGAGAGGGCGGGGTGAAAAACTGTTTTTT.

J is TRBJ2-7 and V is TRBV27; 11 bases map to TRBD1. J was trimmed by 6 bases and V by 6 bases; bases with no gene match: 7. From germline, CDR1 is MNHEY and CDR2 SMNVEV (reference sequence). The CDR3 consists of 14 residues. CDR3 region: CASRGTGGVGEQYF. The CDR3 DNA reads TGTGCCAGCAGGGGGACAGGGGGAGTGGGCGAGCAGTACTTC.

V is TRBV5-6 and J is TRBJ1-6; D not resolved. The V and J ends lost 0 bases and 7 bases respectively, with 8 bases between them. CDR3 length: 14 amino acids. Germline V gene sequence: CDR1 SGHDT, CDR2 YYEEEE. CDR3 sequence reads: CASSLERTNSPLHF. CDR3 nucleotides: TGTGCCAGCAGCTTGGAGCGGACCAATTCACCCCTCCACTTT.

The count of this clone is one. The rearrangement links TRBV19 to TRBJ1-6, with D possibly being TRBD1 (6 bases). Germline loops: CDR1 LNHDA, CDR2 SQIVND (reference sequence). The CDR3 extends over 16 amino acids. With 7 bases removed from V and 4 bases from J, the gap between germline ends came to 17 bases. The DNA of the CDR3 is TGTGCCAGTAAGGTTCCGGGGGGCGCTTATAATTCACCCCTCCACTTT. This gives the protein CASKVPGGAYNSPLHF. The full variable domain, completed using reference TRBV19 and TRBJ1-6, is DGGITQSPKYLFRKEGQNVTLSCEQNLNHDAMYWYRQDPGQGLRLIYYSQIVNDFQKGDIAEGYSVSREKKESFPLTVTSAQKNPTAFYLCASKVPGGAYNSPLHFGNGTRLTVT.

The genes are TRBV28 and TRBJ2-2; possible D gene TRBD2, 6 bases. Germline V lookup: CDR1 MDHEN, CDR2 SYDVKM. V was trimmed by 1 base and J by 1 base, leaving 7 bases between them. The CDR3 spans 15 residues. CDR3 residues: CASSLFSGNTGELFF. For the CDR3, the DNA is TGTGCCAGCAGTTTATTTAGCGGGAACACCGGGGAGCTGTTTTTT. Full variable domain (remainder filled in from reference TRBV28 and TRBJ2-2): DVKVTQSSRYLVKRTGEKVFLECVQDMDHENMFWYRQDPGLGLRLIYFSYDVKMKEKGDIPEGYSVSREKKERFSLILESASTNQTSMYLCASSLFSGNTGELFFGEGSRLTVL.

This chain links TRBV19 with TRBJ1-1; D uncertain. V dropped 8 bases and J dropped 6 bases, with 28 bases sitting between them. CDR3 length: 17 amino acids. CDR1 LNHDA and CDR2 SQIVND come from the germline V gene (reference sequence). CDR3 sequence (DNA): TGTGCCAGTCGCGGCCCGCCCAATCGGGGTTTCTTGGCTGAAGCTTTCTTT. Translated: CASRGPPNRGFLAEAFF.

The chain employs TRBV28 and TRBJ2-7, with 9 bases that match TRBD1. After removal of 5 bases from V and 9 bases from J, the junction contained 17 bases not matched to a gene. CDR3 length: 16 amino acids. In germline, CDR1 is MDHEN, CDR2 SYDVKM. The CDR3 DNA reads TGTGCCAGCAGTCGCCCGCCGGGACAGGGTTTTCCTCGGCAGTACTTC. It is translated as CASSRPPGQGFPRQYF.

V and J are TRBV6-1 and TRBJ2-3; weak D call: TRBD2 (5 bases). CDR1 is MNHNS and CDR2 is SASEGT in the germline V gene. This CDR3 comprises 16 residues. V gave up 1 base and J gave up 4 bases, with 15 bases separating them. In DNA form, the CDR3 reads TGTGCCAGCAGTGAAGACCCGAAACGAGGGTCAGATACGCAGTATTTT. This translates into CASSEDPKRGSDTQYF.